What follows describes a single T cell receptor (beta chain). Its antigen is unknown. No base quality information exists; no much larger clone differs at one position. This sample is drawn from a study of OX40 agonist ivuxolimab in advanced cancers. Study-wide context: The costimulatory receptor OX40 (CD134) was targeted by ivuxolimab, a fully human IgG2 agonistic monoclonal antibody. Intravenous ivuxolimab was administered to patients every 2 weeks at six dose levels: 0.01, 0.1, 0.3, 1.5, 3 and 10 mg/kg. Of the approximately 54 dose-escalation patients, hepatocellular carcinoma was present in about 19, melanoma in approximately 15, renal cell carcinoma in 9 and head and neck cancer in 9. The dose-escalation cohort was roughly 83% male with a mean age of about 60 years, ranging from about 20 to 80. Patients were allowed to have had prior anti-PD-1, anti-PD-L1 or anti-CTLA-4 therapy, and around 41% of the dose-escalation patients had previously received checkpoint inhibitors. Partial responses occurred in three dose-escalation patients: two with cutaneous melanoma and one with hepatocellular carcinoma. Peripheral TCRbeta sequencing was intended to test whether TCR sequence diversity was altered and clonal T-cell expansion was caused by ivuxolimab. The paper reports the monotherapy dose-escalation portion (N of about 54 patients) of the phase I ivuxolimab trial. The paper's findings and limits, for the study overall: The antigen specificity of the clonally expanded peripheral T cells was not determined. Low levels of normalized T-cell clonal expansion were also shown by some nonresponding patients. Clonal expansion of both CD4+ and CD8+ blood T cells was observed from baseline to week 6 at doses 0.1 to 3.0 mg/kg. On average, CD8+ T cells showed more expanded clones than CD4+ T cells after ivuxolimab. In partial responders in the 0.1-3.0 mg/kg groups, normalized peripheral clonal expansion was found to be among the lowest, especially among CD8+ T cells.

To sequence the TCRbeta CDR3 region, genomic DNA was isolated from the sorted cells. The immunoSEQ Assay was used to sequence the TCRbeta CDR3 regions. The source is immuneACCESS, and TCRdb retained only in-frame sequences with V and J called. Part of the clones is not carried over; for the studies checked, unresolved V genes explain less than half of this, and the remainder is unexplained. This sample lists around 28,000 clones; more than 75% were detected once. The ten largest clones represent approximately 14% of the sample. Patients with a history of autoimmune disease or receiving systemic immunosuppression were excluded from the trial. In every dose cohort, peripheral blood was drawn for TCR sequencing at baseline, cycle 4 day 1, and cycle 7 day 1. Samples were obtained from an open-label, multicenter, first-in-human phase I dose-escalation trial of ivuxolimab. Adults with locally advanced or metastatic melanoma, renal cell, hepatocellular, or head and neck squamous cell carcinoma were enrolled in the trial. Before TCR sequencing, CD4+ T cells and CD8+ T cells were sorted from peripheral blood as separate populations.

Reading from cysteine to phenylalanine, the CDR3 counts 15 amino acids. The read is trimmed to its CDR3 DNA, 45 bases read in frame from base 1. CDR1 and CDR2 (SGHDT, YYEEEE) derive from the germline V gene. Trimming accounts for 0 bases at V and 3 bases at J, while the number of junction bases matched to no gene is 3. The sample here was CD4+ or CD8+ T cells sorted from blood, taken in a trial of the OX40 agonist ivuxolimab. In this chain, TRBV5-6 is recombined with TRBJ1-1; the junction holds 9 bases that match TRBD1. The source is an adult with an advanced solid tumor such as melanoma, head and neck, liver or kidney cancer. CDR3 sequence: CASSLGTGVDTEAFF. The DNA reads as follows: TGTGCCAGCAGCTTGGGGACAGGGGTGGACACTGAAGCTTTCTTT. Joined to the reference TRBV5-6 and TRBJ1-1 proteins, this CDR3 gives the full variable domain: DAGVTQSPTHLIKTRGQQVTLRCSPKSGHDTVSWYQQALGQGPQFIFQYYEEEERQRGNFPDRFSGHQFPNYSSELNVNALLLGDSALYLCASSLGTGVDTEAFFGQGTRLTVV.